The present T cell receptor beta chain was sequenced within a study of cytomegalovirus exposure and HLA in healthy donors. Study findings and constraints: In a later analysis, most CMV-associated TCR beta chains appeared HLA-restricted. V- and J-gene trimming in TCR beta was tied to a missense DCLRE1C variant by an analysis performed later. An Asian-associated ancestry cluster reportedly showed fewer N-insertions than the approximately 660-donor mean in a later analysis. Presence/absence analyses treated sequencing depth as roughly uniform across donors.

The CDR3 runs to 16 residues. Trimming took 6 bases from V and 4 from J, leaving 18 bases between them. Germline V gene sequence: CDR1 MGHDK, CDR2 SYGVNS. In the PCR, 60 Vbeta and 13 Jbeta primers were used. The method was immunoSEQ multiplex PCR; TCRdb's version includes in-frame clones alone and lacks a portion of them. The sample consists of tens of thousands of clones, approximately 74% of them appearing once. As concerns this clone: Its matching antigen is unknown.

This rearrangement joins TRBV25-1 to TRBJ2-2, with a tentative D call TRBD1 (5 bases). Specimen: PBMCs. The source of this sequence is a woman aged 45-65 years in good health and CMV-seropositive. The chain's CDR3 is CASRRAVGAGTGELFF. CDR3 bases: TGTGCCAGCAGAAGGGCGGTAGGGGCCGGCACCGGGGAGCTGTTTTTT.